What follows are 10 T cell receptor beta chains derived from one specimen sequenced in a study of blood T cell repertoires in COVID-19. TCRdb's copy holds only in-frame clones and misses some; the assay was immunoSEQ multiplex PCR. The table shows some 300,000 clones, with around 87% occurring only once. Sequencing input: peripheral blood. The receptors here all came from a man between 65 and 85 years old with acute or convalescent COVID-19.

This chain links TRBV29-1 with TRBJ1-6, with TRBD1 as a possible D gene (5 bases). The CDR3 contains 12 residues. Germline V gene sequence: CDR1 SQVTM, CDR2 ANQGSEA. Trimming pared 6 bases from V and 8 bases from J, leaving 11 bases between. In DNA form, the CDR3 reads TGCAGCGTATCGGAAGGGGATTCACCCCTCCACTTT. Translation gives CSVSEGDSPLHF. Full variable domain (missing parts from reference TRBV29-1 and TRBJ1-6): SAVISQKPSRDICQRGTSLTIQCQVDSQVTMMFWYRQQPGQSLTLIATANQGSEATYESGFVIDKFPISRPNLTFSTLTVSNMSPEDSSIYLCSVSEGDSPLHFGNGTRLTVT.

This sequence joins TRBV7-3 and TRBJ2-6, with 9 bases identical to TRBD1. Germline trimming cut 3 bases from V and 4 bases from J; bases unmatched to any gene: 7. Germline CDR1 reads SGHTA; CDR2 reads FQGTGA. The CDR3 loop spans 17 amino acids. The CDR3: CASSFGTGPPGANVLTF. CDR3 nucleotide sequence: TGTGCCAGCAGCTTCGGGACAGGGCCTCCGGGGGCCAACGTCCTGACTTTC.

The CDR3 protein is CASSNLQDYWTEAFF. DNA for the CDR3: TGTGCCAGCAGTAACTTGCAGGATTATTGGACTGAAGCTTTCTTT. V is TRBV27 and J is TRBJ1-1; D gene ambiguous. Deletions cut 5 bases from V and 5 bases from J, with 18 bases between. The CDR3 consists of 15 residues. Germline-derived CDR1 and CDR2 are MNHEY and SMNVEV (reference sequence).

The sample holds a few counts of this clone. V gene TRBV7-8 combines with J gene TRBJ1-6; 9 nucleotides match TRBD1. CDR3 length equals 13 residues. The germline CDR1 and CDR2 sequences are SGHVS and FQNEAQ. J lost 10 bases, V lost 8 bases, and 6 bases had no gene match. The CDR3 protein is CASSGQGSSPLHF. CDR3 DNA sequence: TGTGCCAGCTCGGGACAGGGTAGCTCACCCCTCCACTTT.

In its sample, this clone was seen a few times. V usage is TRBV29-1 and J usage is TRBJ2-5; D perhaps matches TRBD1 (7 bases). The V gene's germline CDR1 is SQVTM and CDR2 ANQGSEA. Trimming shortened V by 3 bases and J by 5 bases, and 10 bases separated the two germline ends. The CDR3 spans 12 residues. The CDR3 DNA follows: TGCAGCGTTGACCCAGGGGGGGAGACCCAGTACTTC. Amino acids: CSVDPGGETQYF.

This clone has only one observation. The CDR3 here is CASSYPGRGYTIYF. CDR3 coding DNA: TGTGCCAGCAGTTACCCCGGCAGGGGATACACCATATATTTT. This chain uses TRBV6-5 with TRBJ1-3, with TRBD1 as a possible D gene (6 bases). The CDR3 runs to 14 residues. Germline CDR1 reads MNHEY; CDR2 reads SVGAGI. With 2 bases removed from V and 8 bases from J, the gap between germline ends came to 13 bases.

V and J are TRBV29-1 and TRBJ1-1, with D possibly TRBD1 on 6 matching bases. There are 14 residues in the CDR3. Deletions cut 7 bases from V and 1 base from J, with 16 bases between. Germline V lookup: CDR1 SQVTM, CDR2 ANQGSEA. CDR3 sequence reads: CSAGGRNTNTEAFF. The DNA for the CDR3 is TGCAGCGCCGGGGGGCGCAATACGAACACTGAAGCTTTCTTT.

The rearrangement joins TRBV4-2 to TRBJ2-3; weak D call: TRBD2 (6 bases). The CDR3 length is 17 residues. V lost 0 bases and J 0 bases, leaving 13 bases between the germline ends. Germline CDR1 and CDR2: LGHNA and YNFKEQ. DNA of the CDR3: TGTGCCAGCAGCCAAGATGGAGTAGCGGCGAGCACAGATACGCAGTATTTT. Translation: CASSQDGVAASTDTQYF.

This rearrangement joins TRBV9 to TRBJ1-1, with D maybe TRBD1 (5 bases). The germline gives CDR1 SGDLS, CDR2 YYNGEE. The CDR3 consists of 14 residues. The V end was cut by 0 bases, the J end by 5 bases, with 11 bases between. The CDR3 sequence is CASSVVSEGTEAFF. CDR3 sequence (DNA): TGTGCCAGCAGCGTAGTATCGGAGGGGACTGAAGCTTTCTTT.

The chain carries TRBV30 and TRBJ2-5; 13 bases match TRBD2. Germline values: CDR1 GTSNPN, CDR2 SVGIG (reference sequence). The CDR3 has 15 residues. V shed 1 base and J 4 bases; nucleotides not matched to a gene: 3. DNA of the CDR3: TGTGCCTGGAGTGGACTAGCGGGAGGAGGAGAGACCCAGTACTTC. Its translation: CAWSGLAGGGETQYF.